The clone carrying this T cell receptor beta chain was detected only once. Sequencing was performed with immunoSEQ multiplex PCR; in TCRdb, only in-frame clones are kept and a portion is missing. The sample includes approximately 2,000,000 clones, 93% seen only once; the top ten take about 1.7%. In the naive CD8 group, cells lacked CD45RO and were positively selected for CCR7, so terminally differentiated effector memory CD45RA+ cells were left out. This entry is derived from a study of shared clonotypes between healthy human individuals. The wider study: Three plates were used per donor for CD4 naive, three for CD4 memory, two for CD8 naive and one for CD8 memory.

V was pared by 9 bases and J by 1 base, with 12 bases between. CDR3 length: 13 amino acids. CDR1 and CDR2 from the germline V gene are LNHNV and YYDKDF (reference sequence). This TCR was sampled from a man aged 18 to 35 in good health. Some clones in this sample may be carry-over from other donors' samples. Sequenced input: naive CD8+ T cells from PBMCs. V usage is TRBV15 and J usage is TRBJ1-1, with D hard to call. The CDR3 protein is CATQGGWNTEAFF. DNA for the CDR3: TGTGCCACTCAAGGTGGGTGGAACACTGAAGCTTTCTTT.